This passage covers 29 T cell receptor beta chains from one sample sequenced in a study of T cells after yellow fever vaccination. TCRdb fed the 5' RACE reads into MiXCR, producing one record per CDR3 protein. The repertoire includes 200,000 to 300,000 distinct CDR3 sequences, roughly 13% of them detected once, and 0.4% to 0.55% sits in the top ten. The source material was CD4+ T cells sorted from PBMCs, sampled 45 days after the yellow fever booster vaccination. All receptors derive from a man aged 25-45 years who received the YFV17D yellow fever vaccine.

This clonotype was detected a few times. The chain has TRBV20-1 and TRBJ2-7; D might be TRBD1 (6 bases). Germline loops: CDR1 DFQATT, CDR2 SNEGSKA (reference sequence). V lost 3 bases and J lost 3, with 15 bases in between. The CDR3 spans 14 residues. CDR3 DNA: TGCAGTGCTAGCGACGACAGGTTAAGCTACGAGCAGTACTTC. This sequence encodes CSASDDRLSYEQYF.

Many counts were recorded for this clonotype. The V gene is TRBV5-1, the J gene TRBJ2-7; 7 positions agree with TRBD1. The germline CDR1 and CDR2 sequences are SGHRS and YFSETQ. The CDR3 is 14 residues long. With V trimmed by 3 bases and J by 2 bases, 5 bases remained unmatched. The CDR3 protein is CASSSGQATYEQYF. The CDR3 DNA reads TGCGCCAGCAGCTCCGGACAGGCCACCTACGAGCAGTACTTC.

In this sample, this clonotype turned up a few times. The chain recombines TRBV4-2 with TRBJ1-2; the D is unclear. The germline V and J ends were trimmed by 0 bases and 1 base, with 3 bases remaining between them. The V gene's germline CDR1 is LGHNA and CDR2 YNFKEQ. The CDR3 is 13 residues long. This CDR3 is CASSQEVNYGYTF. In nucleotides, the CDR3 is TGTGCCAGCAGCCAAGAGGTTAACTATGGCTACACCTTC.

J is TRBJ1-5 and V is TRBV5-1; D uncertain. V gave up 0 bases and J gave up 6 bases, with 10 bases separating them. The germline V gene has CDR1 SGHRS and CDR2 YFSETQ. The CDR3 is made up of 14 amino acids. CDR3 in DNA: TGCGCCAGCAGCTTGGGGGTAGTCGGTCAGCCCCAGCATTTT. As protein: CASSLGVVGQPQHF.

This clonotype was observed a few times. The chain carries TRBV7-9 and TRBJ2-1; D gene uncertain. V lost 5 bases and J lost 5, with 19 bases in between. This CDR3 is built from 16 residues. In germline, CDR1 is SEHNR, CDR2 FQNEAQ (reference sequence). Here the CDR3 reads CASSRPGGLFDNEQFF. The CDR3 nucleotides read TGTGCCAGCAGCCGTCCGGGCGGTTTATTTGACAATGAGCAGTTCTTC.

V gene TRBV7-2 combines with J gene TRBJ2-7; 7 nucleotides agree with TRBD2. The CDR3 extends over 14 amino acids. The ends lost 3 bases at V and 6 bases at J; junction bases unmatched: 8. Germline assignment: CDR1 SGHTA and CDR2 FQGNSA. CDR3: CASSLVREGFEQYF. The CDR3 DNA sequence: TGTGCCAGCAGCTTGGTAAGGGAGGGCTTCGAGCAGTACTTC. The full variable domain, rest sourced from reference TRBV7-2 and TRBJ2-7, is GAGVSQSPSNKVTEKGKDVELRCDPISGHTALYWYRQSLGQGLEFLIYFQGNSAPDKSGLPSDRFSAERTGGSVSTLTIQRTQQEDSAVYLCASSLVREGFEQYFGPGTRLTVT.

CDR3 sequence (DNA): TGTGCCAGCAGTCCAGGGGGAAGAGCTTTCTTT. It is translated as CASSPGGRAFF. The rearrangement uses TRBV12-3 or TRBV12-4 and TRBJ1-1, with 7 bases fitting TRBD1. Trimming removed 5 bases from V and 10 bases from J; junction bases left unmatched: 4. This CDR3 region has 11 residues.

The chain joins TRBV20-1 to TRBJ1-6; 8 bases agree with TRBD1. CDR3 size: 16 residues. Trimming cost V 2 bases and J 7 bases; bases outside gene matches: 10. From germline, CDR1 is DFQATT and CDR2 SNEGSKA (reference sequence). The CDR3 coding sequence is TGCAGTGCTAGACGGACAGGGACTGGGCGGAATTCACCCCTCCACTTT. It specifies CSARRTGTGRNSPLHF.

This clonotype was counted a few times. The chain carries TRBV29-1 and TRBJ2-7; no clear D gene. The CDR3 spans 13 residues. Germline CDR1 and CDR2: SQVTM and ANQGSEA. The V gene lost 0 bases and the J gene lost 5 bases, with 11 bases spanning the gap. CDR3: CSVEDLGRNEQYF. The CDR3 DNA reads TGCAGCGTTGAAGATCTGGGTAGGAACGAGCAGTACTTC.

This clonotype has only a few counts. The chain links TRBV25-1 to TRBJ2-2; D not resolved. Trimming pared 1 base from V and 2 bases from J, leaving 8 bases between. The CDR3 loop spans 15 amino acids. Germline loops: CDR1 MGHDK, CDR2 SYGVNS. The CDR3 loop is CASSELGTNTGELFF. The CDR3 DNA sequence: TGTGCCAGCAGTGAATTGGGCACAAACACCGGGGAGCTGTTTTTT.

Ten or more counts support this clonotype. V usage is TRBV5-1 and J usage is TRBJ2-2; 9 bases map to TRBD2. CDR1 is SGHRS and CDR2 is YFSETQ in the germline V gene. This CDR3 comprises 14 residues. The ends lost 4 bases at V and 7 bases at J; junction bases unmatched: 5. In nucleotides, the CDR3 is TGCGCCAGCAGCAATAGCGGGAGTGGCGGGGAGCTGTTTTTT. Protein product: CASSNSGSGGELFF.

The V gene is TRBV20-1, the J gene TRBJ2-7; the D gene is possibly TRBD2 (5 bases). The CDR3 consists of 15 residues. CDR1 is DFQATT, CDR2 SNEGSKA, per germline (reference sequence). V was clipped by 6 bases and J by 3 bases, with 21 bases between them. The CDR3 reads CSAPPAEDGFYEQYF. The CDR3 nucleotides are TGCAGTGCCCCCCCCGCGGAGGATGGGTTCTACGAGCAGTACTTC.

The chain is built from TRBV20-1 and TRBJ2-7, with unresolved D. CDR1 is DFQATT and CDR2 is SNEGSKA in the germline V gene (reference sequence). CDR3 length: 13 residues. V dropped 3 bases and J dropped 0 bases, with 9 bases sitting between them. CDR3 DNA: TGCAGTGCTAGCGGGTTGAGCTCCTACGAGCAGTACTTC. It encodes CSASGLSSYEQYF.

V gene TRBV11-2 combines with J gene TRBJ2-7; weak D call: TRBD1 (6 bases). Deletions cut 3 bases from V and 4 bases from J, with 13 bases between. Germline CDR1 reads SGHAT; CDR2 reads FQNNGV. CDR3 size: 14 residues. The CDR3 bases are TGTGCCAGCAGCTTCGACAGGACGGCTTACGAGCAGTACTTC. This translates into CASSFDRTAYEQYF. Based on the CDR3 plus reference TRBV11-2 and TRBJ2-7, the full variable domain is EAGVAQSPRYKIIEKRQSVAFWCNPISGHATLYWYQQILGQGPKLLIQFQNNGVVDDSQLPKDRFSAERLKGVDSTLKIQPAKLEDSAVYLCASSFDRTAYEQYFGPGTRLTVT.

This clonotype appeared a few times. The V and J genes are TRBV6-5 and TRBJ2-1; D gene uncertain. V was pared by 0 bases and J by 5 bases, with 11 bases between. Germline values: CDR1 MNHEY, CDR2 SVGAGI. The CDR3 totals 15 residues. The CDR3 loop reads CASSYSGRSHNEQFF. The CDR3 DNA reads TGTGCCAGCAGTTACTCGGGTAGATCCCACAATGAGCAGTTCTTC.

The rearrangement links TRBV15 to TRBJ1-4; the D is unclear. Trimming removed 5 bases at V and 7 bases at J, with 8 bases between. Germline V CDR1 and CDR2: LNHNV, YYDKDF (reference sequence). The CDR3 has 12 amino acids. DNA for the CDR3: TGTGCCACCAGCCCTCGCCTTGAAAAACTGTTTTTT. Translating it yields CATSPRLEKLFF.

This clonotype was detected only a few times. This chain links TRBV7-3 with TRBJ2-3; unclear D gene. In germline, CDR1 is SGHTA, CDR2 FQGTGA. CDR3 length: 14 residues. Trimming took 3 bases from V and 2 from J, leaving 9 bases between them. The DNA of the CDR3 is TGTGCCAGCAGCTTGCACGCCGCCACAGATACGCAGTATTTT. Translating gives CASSLHAATDTQYF.

On this clonotype itself: One end of the junction fails to match germline, which may point to a read error. The chain recombines TRBV20-1 with TRBJ2-2, with 12 bases aligning to TRBD1. The CDR3 has 16 amino acids. Germline CDR1 is DFQATT and CDR2 is SNEGSKA (reference sequence). CDR3 DNA: TGCTGTGCTAGGGACAGGGGGCTAGTGGGCACCGGGGAGCTGTTTTTT. This sequence encodes CCARDRGLVGTGELFF.

This clonotype has at least ten counts. This sequence joins TRBV12-3 or TRBV12-4 and TRBJ2-2, with a weak D call TRBD1 (6 bases). Deletions cut 6 bases from V and 0 bases from J, with 11 bases between. The CDR3 contains 15 residues. CDR3 nucleotides: TGTGCCAGCAGGCCAAGGACAGCGAACACCGGGGAGCTGTTTTTT. It yields the protein CASRPRTANTGELFF.

This clonotype was seen a single time. The chain is built from TRBV7-2 and TRBJ1-3; the D gene is possibly TRBD1 (5 bases). CDR1 SGHTA and CDR2 FQGNSA come from the germline V gene. This CDR3 comprises 16 residues. Trimming shortened V by 0 bases and J by 3 bases, and 12 bases separated the two germline ends. CDR3 DNA sequence: TGTGCCAGCAGCTTAGCGGGGGTTGGGGTTGGAAACACCATATATTTT. Translated, it gives CASSLAGVGVGNTIYF.

This chain links TRBV7-9 with TRBJ2-3; tentative D call: TRBD2 (6 bases). Germline CDR1 reads SEHNR; CDR2 reads FQNEAQ (reference sequence). V shed 0 bases and J shed 2 bases, with 9 bases lying between them. The CDR3 loop spans 15 amino acids. The CDR3 nucleotides read TGTGCCAGCAGCTTAGCACTAGCCCCCACAGATACGCAGTATTTT. Amino acids: CASSLALAPTDTQYF.

J is TRBJ2-7 and V is TRBV6-2 or TRBV6-3; 12 nucleotides align to TRBD2. The CDR3 contains 18 residues. V was pared by 2 bases and J by 6 bases, with 14 bases of the junction left unmatched. CDR1 and CDR2 (germline): MNHEY, SVGEGT. The CDR3 DNA is TGTGCCAGCAGTTACCCCCCCCGCCTAGCGGGAGGGTCGGGCGAGCAGTACTTC. As protein: CASSYPPRLAGGSGEQYF.

This clonotype was recorded a few times. In DNA form, the CDR3 reads TGCGCCAGCAGCCAAGATCCCCAGGGAGCTAACTATGGCTACACCTTC. Its translation: CASSQDPQGANYGYTF. This sequence joins TRBV4-3 and TRBJ1-2; TRBD1 might be the D (5 bases). This CDR3 is 16 amino acids long. V was shortened by 0 bases and J by 0 bases, with 11 bases between the two germline ends. Looked up from germline, CDR1 is LGHNA and CDR2 is YSLEER.

The rearrangement links TRBV6-2 or TRBV6-3 to TRBJ1-1; D might be TRBD1 (6 bases). V was clipped by 7 bases and J by 7 bases, with 19 bases between them. This CDR3 has 14 amino acids. The germline CDR1 and CDR2 sequences are MNHEY and SVGEGT. The CDR3 sequence is CASKGGHRVIEAFF. CDR3 coding DNA: TGTGCCAGCAAAGGGGGACACCGAGTTATTGAAGCTTTCTTT.

This sequence joins TRBV20-1 and TRBJ1-5, with D possibly matching TRBD1 (6 bases). The CDR3 has 12 residues. The ends were cut back, 7 bases at V and 4 bases at J, with 11 bases in the middle. Germline CDR1 is DFQATT and CDR2 is SNEGSKA (reference sequence). CDR3 protein: CSVTGRNQPQHF. CDR3 bases: TGCAGTGTTACAGGGCGGAATCAGCCCCAGCATTTT.

The CDR3 reads CASSVGQGGNYGYTF. The CDR3 nucleotides are TGTGCCAGCAGCGTGGGACAGGGAGGGAACTATGGCTACACCTTC. This rearrangement joins TRBV7-2 to TRBJ1-2, with TRBD1 matching 9 bases. J was trimmed by 2 bases and V by 5 bases; bases with no gene match: 6. The CDR3 is made up of 15 amino acids. Germline values: CDR1 SGHTA, CDR2 FQGNSA.

The table lists this clonotype with a few counts. This chain links TRBV7-2 with TRBJ2-5; tentative D call: TRBD2 (6 bases). Germline CDR1 and CDR2: SGHTA and FQGNSA. CDR3 length equals 14 residues. The ends were cut back, 6 bases at V and 3 bases at J, with 14 bases in the middle. The CDR3 region is CASRIPGVKETQYF. In DNA form, the CDR3 reads TGTGCCAGCAGGATACCGGGAGTCAAAGAGACCCAGTACTTC.

The genes are TRBV20-1 and TRBJ2-3; D could derive from TRBD1 or TRBD2 (5 bases each). The CDR3 sequence is 13 residues long. Germline V gene data show CDR1 as DFQATT and CDR2 as SNEGSKA (reference sequence). Trimming stripped 3 bases from V and 4 bases from J, with 11 bases between. CDR3 in DNA: TGCAGTGCTAGCGGGATAGGGGCAGATACGCAGTATTTT. Amino acids: CSASGIGADTQYF.

The V gene is TRBV29-1, the J gene TRBJ2-3, with D perhaps given as TRBD1 or TRBD2 (6 bases each). CDR1 SQVTM and CDR2 ANQGSEA come from the germline V gene. V gave up 8 bases and J gave up 7 bases, with 13 bases separating them. CDR3 length: 11 residues. DNA of the CDR3: TGCAGCCCCGGGGGCCCAAATACGCAGTATTTT. Amino acid sequence: CSPGGPNTQYF.